These 28 T cell receptor beta chains were all obtained from the same sample, sequenced in a study of T cell changes during pregnancy in multiple sclerosis. Assay: immunoSEQ multiplex PCR; the TCRdb copy retains only in-frame clones and omits some. This sample has under 75,000 clones, with around nine tenths found just once. The sample here was peripheral blood, taken in the third trimester of pregnancy. These receptors all stem from a female donor in good health, enrolled as a control in a pregnancy study.

This clone has only a few counts. The genes are TRBV29-1 and TRBJ1-2; D possibly corresponds to TRBD1 (6 bases). Per germline, CDR1 SQVTM and CDR2 ANQGSEA. CDR3 length equals 15 residues. Trimming stripped 6 bases from V and 5 bases from J, with 22 bases between. CDR3: CSVDSPMGPAYGYTF. The CDR3 DNA follows: TGCAGCGTGGACAGTCCGATGGGGCCTGCTTATGGCTACACCTTC.

CDR3 DNA sequence: TGTGCCAGCTCACCAGGTAGTGCGGGCACCGGGGAGCTGTTTTTT. It is translated as CASSPGSAGTGELFF. The rearrangement joins TRBV18 to TRBJ2-2; D might be TRBD2 (5 bases). Trimming removed 2 bases at V and 4 bases at J, with 11 bases between. This CDR3 has 15 residues. Germline CDR1 reads KGHSH; CDR2 reads LQKENI.

This sequence joins TRBV6-4 and TRBJ2-1, with D possibly TRBD1 on 7 matching bases. This CDR3 contains 15 residues. The V gene's germline CDR1 is MRHNA and CDR2 SNTAGT. Trimming removed 3 bases from V and 9 bases from J, with 18 bases in between. The chain's CDR3 is CASSESAGGPSEQFF. The CDR3 DNA reads as TGTGCCAGCAGTGAATCGGCAGGGGGGCCCAGTGAGCAGTTCTTC.

The V and J genes are TRBV28 and TRBJ1-1; D is ambiguous. CDR1 is MDHEN and CDR2 is SYDVKM in the germline V gene. V was clipped by 5 bases and J by 4 bases, with 2 bases between them. This CDR3 has 10 amino acids. The CDR3 sequence: CASSRTEAFF. The CDR3 DNA sequence: TGTGCCAGCAGTCGCACTGAAGCTTTCTTT.

The rearrangement uses TRBV19 and TRBJ2-7; 9 nucleotides align to TRBD1. This CDR3 spans 16 amino acids. With 0 bases clipped from V and 2 bases from J, the junction kept 5 bases outside the gene matches. Germline CDR1 and CDR2: LNHDA and SQIVND (reference sequence). CDR3: CASSIDRGQGAYEQYF. The CDR3 DNA sequence: TGTGCCAGTAGTATAGATAGGGGACAGGGAGCCTACGAGCAGTACTTC.

The genes are TRBV18 and TRBJ2-7; 8 nucleotides match TRBD1. With 2 bases clipped from V and 2 bases from J, the junction kept 5 bases outside the gene matches. This CDR3 is built from 15 residues. Germline CDR1 KGHSH, CDR2 LQKENI. The CDR3 DNA sequence: TGTGCCAGCTCACCATGGGGACAGGTTACCTACGAGCAGTACTTC. Translation gives CASSPWGQVTYEQYF.

The chain combines TRBV4-1 with TRBJ2-1; TRBD1 might be the D (5 bases). Trimming cost V 4 bases and J 1 base, with 14 bases left between them. In germline, CDR1 is MGHRA, CDR2 YSYEKL. The CDR3 extends over 16 amino acids. CDR3 protein: CASSLSQGSSYNEQFF. In DNA form, the CDR3 reads TGCGCCAGCAGCCTTTCGCAGGGTAGTTCCTACAATGAGCAGTTCTTC.

The CDR3 nucleotides read TGTGCCAGCAGTGAGGGCGGGAGGGCGGACGAGACCCAGTACTTC. Amino acids: CASSEGGRADETQYF. The gene calls are TRBV2 and TRBJ2-5; 9 bases align to TRBD2. Germline V gives CDR1 SNHLY, CDR2 FYNNEI. V was pared by 3 bases and J by 5 bases, with 7 bases of the junction left unmatched. The CDR3 runs 15 residues.

The J gene is TRBJ2-7, the V gene TRBV5-1; 7 nucleotides align to TRBD2. This CDR3 has 14 residues. From germline, CDR1 is SGHRS and CDR2 YFSETQ. The junction had 6 bases not matched to a gene; V was cut back by 6 bases and J by 0 bases. The CDR3 reads CASKLGGSSYEQYF. The CDR3 DNA reads as TGCGCCAGCAAATTGGGGGGGAGCTCCTACGAGCAGTACTTC.

V is TRBV7-2 and J is TRBJ1-1; tentatively, D is TRBD1 (6 bases). Trimming cost V 2 bases and J 11 bases, with 15 bases left between them. This CDR3 contains 13 residues. Germline CDR1 and CDR2: SGHTA and FQGNSA. CDR3 sequence: CASSLQGTQVAFF. The CDR3 coding sequence is TGTGCCAGCAGCTTACAGGGGACCCAGGTGGCTTTCTTT.

The rearrangement links TRBV7-2 to TRBJ1-2; 8 bases match TRBD1. The germline V gene has CDR1 SGHTA and CDR2 FQGNSA. The V segment lost 1 base and the J segment 5 bases; nucleotides outside the gene matches: 9. This CDR3 spans 16 amino acids. The CDR3 protein is CASSLGGQGEVYGYTF. CDR3 DNA sequence: TGTGCCAGCAGCTTAGGCGGACAGGGAGAAGTATATGGCTACACCTTC.

J is TRBJ2-7 and V is TRBV21-1; no DNA check was done on the table's D call, TRBD1. TRBV21-1 is a listed pseudogene. The CDR3 loop spans 16 amino acids. CDR3 in DNA: TGTGCCAGCACCTATCTCCCGGGACAGGGACCCTACGAGCAGTACTTC. This sequence encodes CASTYLPGQGPYEQYF.

The chain joins TRBV30 to TRBJ1-3; D possibly corresponds to TRBD1 (5 bases). The CDR3 runs 12 residues. CDR1 is GTSNPN and CDR2 is SVGIG in the germline V gene (reference sequence). Trimming shortened V by 3 bases and J by 4 bases, and 7 bases separated the two germline ends. The CDR3 DNA reads TGTGCCTGGAGCAGGGTGGGAAACACCATATATTTT. Translation gives CAWSRVGNTIYF.

The genes are TRBV6-6 and TRBJ1-2; 10 bases agree with TRBD1. V was clipped by 2 bases and J by 5 bases; unmatched bases: 5. Germline CDR1 is MNHNY and CDR2 is SVGAGI (reference sequence). The CDR3 loop spans 15 amino acids. The CDR3 protein is CASSYPLGQGYGYTF. The CDR3 nucleotides are TGTGCCAGCAGTTACCCCCTGGGACAGGGGTATGGCTACACCTTC.

Of note for this clone: Sequence at one end of the junction differs from germline and may be a read error. CDR3 sequence: CARSARQETQYF. Written as DNA, the CDR3 is TGTGCCAGAAGTGCCAGGCAAGAGACCCAGTACTTC. This chain joins TRBV2 and TRBJ2-5; no reliable D call. In germline, CDR1 is SNHLY, CDR2 FYNNEI. The CDR3 extends over 12 amino acids.

V usage is TRBV5-8 and J usage is TRBJ1-4; D unresolved. The CDR3 is 14 residues long. In germline, CDR1 is SGHTS, CDR2 YDEGEE. V was shortened by 4 bases and J by 7 bases, with 14 bases between the two germline ends. The CDR3 nucleotides read TGTGCCAGCAGCCCGGGTCGGCAAGGTGAAAAACTGTTTTTT. It specifies CASSPGRQGEKLFF.

The rearrangement joins TRBV6-6 to TRBJ1-6; D is perhaps TRBD1 (6 bases). The CDR3 extends over 14 amino acids. CDR1 MNHNY and CDR2 SVGAGI come from the germline V gene (reference sequence). Trimming took 8 bases from V and 10 from J, leaving 18 bases between them. CDR3: CASLGATWRSPLHF. Here the CDR3 DNA reads TGTGCCAGCCTGGGGGCTACCTGGCGGTCACCCCTCCACTTT.

V usage is TRBV5-1 and J usage is TRBJ1-1; D is undetermined. Germline CDR1 and CDR2: SGHRS and YFSETQ. V dropped 4 bases and J dropped 1 base, with 11 bases sitting between them. CDR3 size: 14 residues. The CDR3 is CASSAYSQNTEAFF. The CDR3 bases are TGCGCCAGCAGCGCGTACAGCCAGAACACTGAAGCTTTCTTT.

This clone was picked up one time. The V and J genes are TRBV2 and TRBJ2-7; 9 bases map to TRBD1. Germline values: CDR1 SNHLY, CDR2 FYNNEI. Germline trimming cut 8 bases from V and 0 bases from J; bases unmatched to any gene: 5. This CDR3 spans 14 amino acids. The CDR3 nucleotides read TGTGCCAGCGTCCGGGACAGGGTCTCCTACGAGCAGTACTTC. Translated: CASVRDRVSYEQYF.

The rearrangement uses TRBV30 and TRBJ1-6, with a tentative D call TRBD1 (5 bases). V gave up 2 bases and J gave up 8 bases, with 13 bases separating them. Looked up from germline, CDR1 is GTSNPN and CDR2 is SVGIG (reference sequence). The CDR3 totals 14 residues. The CDR3 nucleotides are TGTGCCTGGAGTCTTGACAGCCAGGATTCACCCCTCCACTTT. It translates to CAWSLDSQDSPLHF.

The chain uses TRBV28 and TRBJ1-1; 7 bases are a match to TRBD1. Germline CDR1 is MDHEN and CDR2 is SYDVKM. The CDR3 spans 16 residues. The J segment lost 1 base and the V segment lost 2 bases, leaving 7 bases of the junction unmatched. CDR3 in amino acids: CASSLGRGRWNTEAFF. The CDR3 coding sequence is TGTGCCAGCAGTTTAGGCAGGGGGAGGTGGAACACTGAAGCTTTCTTT.

The chain combines TRBV9 with TRBJ2-1; tentative D call: TRBD1 (5 bases). Trimming left V 7 bases short and J 6 bases short, with 14 bases between. CDR1 is SGDLS, CDR2 YYNGEE, per germline. This CDR3 has 13 residues. Here the CDR3 reads CASCRDPSNEQFF. The CDR3, as DNA: TGTGCCAGCTGCAGGGATCCCTCCAATGAGCAGTTCTTC.

This clone was observed once. The chain uses TRBV6-5 and TRBJ1-2; unclear D gene. The V gene lost 1 base and the J gene lost 2 bases, with 8 bases spanning the gap. This CDR3 contains 14 residues. Germline values: CDR1 MNHEY, CDR2 SVGAGI. CDR3 region: CASSYLVGNYGYTF. The CDR3 DNA is TGTGCCAGCAGTTACTTGGTGGGCAACTATGGCTACACCTTC.

The chain recombines TRBV14 with TRBJ2-2, with 9 nucleotides matching TRBD2. Germline V CDR1 and CDR2: SGHDN, FVKESK. V was clipped by 1 base and J by 5 bases; unmatched bases: 11. The CDR3 sequence is 18 residues long. The CDR3 DNA reads as TGTGCCAGCAGCCAAGGAGATGGCGGGAGGGTTGAGACCGGGGAGCTGTTTTTT. Its translation: CASSQGDGGRVETGELFF.

The rearrangement links TRBV19 to TRBJ1-1; D not resolved. V shed 7 bases and J shed 5 bases, with 11 bases lying between them. The CDR3 runs to 12 residues. The germline V gene has CDR1 LNHDA and CDR2 SQIVND (reference sequence). CDR3 sequence reads: CASTTRGTEAFF. The CDR3 DNA sequence: TGTGCCAGTACCACCAGAGGTACTGAAGCTTTCTTT.

The CDR3 reads CASSIRDRNYGYTF. CDR3 bases: TGTGCCAGTAGTATCCGGGACAGAAACTATGGCTACACCTTC. The chain uses TRBV19 and TRBJ1-2, with 7 positions matching TRBD1. Looked up from germline, CDR1 is LNHDA and CDR2 is SQIVND (reference sequence). Trimming took 3 bases from V and 2 from J; bases not matched to a gene: 3. This CDR3 contains 14 residues.

The chain joins TRBV10-3 to TRBJ2-7; D perhaps matches TRBD2 (5 bases). V lost 4 bases and J 6 bases, leaving 16 bases between the germline ends. Germline CDR1 is ENHRY and CDR2 is SYGVKD. This CDR3 has 14 residues. The CDR3 DNA follows: TGTGCCATCAGTGGGGAACTAGAGGAACTCGAGCAGTACTTC. Amino acids: CAISGELEELEQYF.

In this sample, this clone turned up once. This chain joins TRBV19 and TRBJ2-1; D is possibly TRBD1 (5 bases). V shed 5 bases and J shed 6 bases, with 14 bases lying between them. Germline-derived CDR1 and CDR2 are LNHDA and SQIVND (reference sequence). The CDR3 covers 14 residues. Written as DNA, the CDR3 is TGTGCCAGTAGTTCCGGTGACAGCCCCAATGAGCAGTTCTTC. Its translation: CASSSGDSPNEQFF. The variable domain in full, with the rest retrieved from reference TRBV19 and TRBJ2-1, is DGGITQSPKYLFRKEGQNVTLSCEQNLNHDAMYWYRQDPGQGLRLIYYSQIVNDFQKGDIAEGYSVSREKKESFPLTVTSAQKNPTAFYLCASSSGDSPNEQFFGPGTRLTVL.